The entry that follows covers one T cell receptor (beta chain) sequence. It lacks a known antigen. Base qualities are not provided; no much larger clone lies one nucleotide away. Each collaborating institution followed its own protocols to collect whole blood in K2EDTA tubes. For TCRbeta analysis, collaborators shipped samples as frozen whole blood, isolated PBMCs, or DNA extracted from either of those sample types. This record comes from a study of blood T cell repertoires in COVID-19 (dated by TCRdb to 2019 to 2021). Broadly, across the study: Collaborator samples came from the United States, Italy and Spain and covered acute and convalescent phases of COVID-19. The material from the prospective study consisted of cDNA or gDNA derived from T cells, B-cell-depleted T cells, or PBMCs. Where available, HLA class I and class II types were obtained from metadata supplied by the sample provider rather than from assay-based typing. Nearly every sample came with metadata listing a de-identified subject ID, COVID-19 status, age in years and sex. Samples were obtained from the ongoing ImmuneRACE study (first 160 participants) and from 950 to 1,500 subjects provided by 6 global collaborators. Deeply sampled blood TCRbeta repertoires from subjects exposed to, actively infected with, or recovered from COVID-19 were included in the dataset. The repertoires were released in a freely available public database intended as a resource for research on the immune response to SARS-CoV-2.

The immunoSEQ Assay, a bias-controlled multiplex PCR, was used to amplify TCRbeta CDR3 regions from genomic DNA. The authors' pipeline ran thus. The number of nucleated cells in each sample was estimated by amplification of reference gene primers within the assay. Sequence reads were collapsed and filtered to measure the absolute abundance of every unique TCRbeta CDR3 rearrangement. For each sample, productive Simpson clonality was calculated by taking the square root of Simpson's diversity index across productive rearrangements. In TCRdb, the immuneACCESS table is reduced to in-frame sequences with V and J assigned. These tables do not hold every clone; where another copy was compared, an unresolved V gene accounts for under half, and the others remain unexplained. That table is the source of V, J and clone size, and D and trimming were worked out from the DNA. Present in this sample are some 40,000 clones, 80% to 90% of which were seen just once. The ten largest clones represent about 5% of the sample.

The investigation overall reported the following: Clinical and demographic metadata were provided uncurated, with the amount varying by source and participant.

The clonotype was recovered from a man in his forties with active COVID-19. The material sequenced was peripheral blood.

Here is the DNA: TGTGCCAGCAGCCCCGACAGTGGCTTGGCTACACCCCTCCACTTT. This sequence encodes CASSPDSGLATPLHF. The chain joins TRBV14 to TRBJ1-6; TRBD1 could be the D gene, as 5 bases match. The CDR3 runs 15 amino acids, cysteine and phenylalanine included. The only DNA kept is the CDR3, 45 bases in frame from the first base. Based on the germline V gene, the CDR1 and CDR2 sequences are SGHDN and FVKESK. At the junction V is shortened by 4 bases and J by 11 bases, with 18 bases in between. Beyond the CDR3, the reference TRBV14 and TRBJ1-6 genes provide the residues; the full variable domain reads: EAGVTQFPSHSVIEKGQTVTLRCDPISGHDNLYWYRRVMGKEIKFLLHFVKESKQDESGMPNNRFLAERTGGTYSTLKVQPAELEDSGVYFCASSPDSGLATPLHFGNGTRLTVT.